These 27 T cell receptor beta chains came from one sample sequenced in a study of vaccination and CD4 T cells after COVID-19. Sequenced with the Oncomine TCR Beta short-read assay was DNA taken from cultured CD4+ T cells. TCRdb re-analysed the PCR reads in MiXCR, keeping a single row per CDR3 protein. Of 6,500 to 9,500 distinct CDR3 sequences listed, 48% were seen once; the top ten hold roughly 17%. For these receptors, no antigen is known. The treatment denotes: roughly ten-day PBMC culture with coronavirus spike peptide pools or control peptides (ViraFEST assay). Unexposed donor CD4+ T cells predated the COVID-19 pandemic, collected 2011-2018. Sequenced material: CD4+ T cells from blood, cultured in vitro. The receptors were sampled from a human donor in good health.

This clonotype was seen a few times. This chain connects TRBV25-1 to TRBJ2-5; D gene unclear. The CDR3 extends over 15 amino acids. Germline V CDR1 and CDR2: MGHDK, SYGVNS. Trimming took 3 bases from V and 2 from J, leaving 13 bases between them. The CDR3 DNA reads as TGTGCCAGCAGTGAGTCCGTTACCGCACAAGAGACCCAGTACTTC. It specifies CASSESVTAQETQYF.

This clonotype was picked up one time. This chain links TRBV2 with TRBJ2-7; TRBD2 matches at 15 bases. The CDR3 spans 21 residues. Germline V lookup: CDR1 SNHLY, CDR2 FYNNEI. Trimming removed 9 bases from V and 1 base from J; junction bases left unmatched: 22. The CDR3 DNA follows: TGTGCCAGTCTTGGGACAGGGAGAGCCGGGACTAGCGGGAGGCATTCCTACGAGCAGTACTTC. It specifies CASLGTGRAGTSGRHSYEQYF.

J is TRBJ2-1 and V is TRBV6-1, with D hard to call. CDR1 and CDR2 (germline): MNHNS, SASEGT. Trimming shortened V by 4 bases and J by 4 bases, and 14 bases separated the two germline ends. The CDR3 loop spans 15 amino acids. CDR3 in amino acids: CASSAWTGLYNEQFF. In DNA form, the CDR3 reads TGTGCCAGCAGTGCGTGGACGGGCCTTTACAATGAGCAGTTCTTC.

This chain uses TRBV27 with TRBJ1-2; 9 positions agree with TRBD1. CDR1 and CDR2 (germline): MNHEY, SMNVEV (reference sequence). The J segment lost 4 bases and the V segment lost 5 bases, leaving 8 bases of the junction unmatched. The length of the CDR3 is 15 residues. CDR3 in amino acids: CASSQQGAGGYGYTF. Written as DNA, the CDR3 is TGTGCCAGCAGTCAACAGGGGGCCGGTGGCTATGGCTACACCTTC.

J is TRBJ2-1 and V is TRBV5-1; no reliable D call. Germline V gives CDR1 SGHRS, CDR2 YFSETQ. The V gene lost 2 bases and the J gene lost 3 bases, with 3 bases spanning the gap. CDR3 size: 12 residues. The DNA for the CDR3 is TGCGCCAGCAGCTTCGTCTACAATGAGCAGTTCTTC. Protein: CASSFVYNEQFF.

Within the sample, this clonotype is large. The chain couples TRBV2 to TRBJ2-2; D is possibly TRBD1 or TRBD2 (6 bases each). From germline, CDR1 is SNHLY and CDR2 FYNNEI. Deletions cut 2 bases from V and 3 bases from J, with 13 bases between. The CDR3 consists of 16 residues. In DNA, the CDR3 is TGTGCCAGCAGTGAAAAGGGGGGTGCGTACACCGGGGAGCTGTTTTTT. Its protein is CASSEKGGAYTGELFF.

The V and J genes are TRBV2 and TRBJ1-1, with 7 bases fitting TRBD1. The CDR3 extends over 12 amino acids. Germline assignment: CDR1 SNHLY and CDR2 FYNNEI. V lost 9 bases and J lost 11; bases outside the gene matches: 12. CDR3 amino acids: CASGRQGGMAFF. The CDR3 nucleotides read TGTGCCAGTGGGCGGCAGGGGGGTATGGCTTTCTTT.

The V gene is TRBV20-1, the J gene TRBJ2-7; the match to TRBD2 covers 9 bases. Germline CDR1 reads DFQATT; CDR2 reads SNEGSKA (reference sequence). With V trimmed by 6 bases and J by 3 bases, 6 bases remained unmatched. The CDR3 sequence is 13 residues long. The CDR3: CSAIGGGGYEQYF. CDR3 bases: TGCAGTGCAATCGGCGGGGGGGGCTACGAGCAGTACTTC.

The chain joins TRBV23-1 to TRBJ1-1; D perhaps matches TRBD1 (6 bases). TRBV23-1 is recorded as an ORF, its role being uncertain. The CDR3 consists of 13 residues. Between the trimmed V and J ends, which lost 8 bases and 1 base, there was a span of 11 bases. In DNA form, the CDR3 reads TGCGCCAGCTTTAGACAGGCGAACACTGAAGCTTTCTTT. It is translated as CASFRQANTEAFF.

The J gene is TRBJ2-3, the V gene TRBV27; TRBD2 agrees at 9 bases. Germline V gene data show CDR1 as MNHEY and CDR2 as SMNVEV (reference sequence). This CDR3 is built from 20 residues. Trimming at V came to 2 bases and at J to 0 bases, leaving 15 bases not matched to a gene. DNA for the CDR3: TGTGCCAGCAGTTTAAGGGGTGCGGGGGTAGCGGGGGAGAGCACAGATACGCAGTATTTT. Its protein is CASSLRGAGVAGESTDTQYF.

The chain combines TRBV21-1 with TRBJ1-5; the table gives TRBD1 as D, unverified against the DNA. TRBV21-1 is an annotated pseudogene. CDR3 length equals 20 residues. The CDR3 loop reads CASSKTAEDRGPTSNQPQHF. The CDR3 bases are TGTGCCAGCAGCAAAACTGCCGAGGACAGGGGTCCGACTAGCAATCAGCCCCAGCATTTT.

CDR3 region: CASSQALNTEAFF. CDR3 sequence (DNA): TGTGCCAGCAGCCAAGCACTGAACACTGAAGCTTTCTTT. The V and J genes are TRBV14 and TRBJ1-1; D is undetermined. The V gene's germline CDR1 is SGHDN and CDR2 FVKESK. V was pared by 1 base and J by 0 bases, with 3 bases between. The length of the CDR3 is 13 residues.

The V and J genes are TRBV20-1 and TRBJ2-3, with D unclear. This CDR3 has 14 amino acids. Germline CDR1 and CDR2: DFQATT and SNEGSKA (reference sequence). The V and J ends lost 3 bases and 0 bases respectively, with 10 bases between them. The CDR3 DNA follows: TGCAGTGCTAGTTTACACGGGAGCACAGATACGCAGTATTTT. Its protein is CSASLHGSTDTQYF.

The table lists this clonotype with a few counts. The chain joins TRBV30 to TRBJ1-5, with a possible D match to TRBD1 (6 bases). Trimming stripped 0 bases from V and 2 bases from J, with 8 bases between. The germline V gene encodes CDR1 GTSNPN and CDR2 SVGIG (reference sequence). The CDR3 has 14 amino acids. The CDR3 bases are TGTGCCTGGAGTGTACAGGGCGGCAATCAGCCCCAGCATTTT. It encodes CAWSVQGGNQPQHF.

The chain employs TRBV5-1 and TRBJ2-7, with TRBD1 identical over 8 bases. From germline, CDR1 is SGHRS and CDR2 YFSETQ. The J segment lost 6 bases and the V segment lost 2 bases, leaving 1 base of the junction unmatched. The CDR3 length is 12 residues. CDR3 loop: CASSLGTGEQYF. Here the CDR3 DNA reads TGCGCCAGCAGCTTAGGGACAGGCGAGCAGTACTTC.

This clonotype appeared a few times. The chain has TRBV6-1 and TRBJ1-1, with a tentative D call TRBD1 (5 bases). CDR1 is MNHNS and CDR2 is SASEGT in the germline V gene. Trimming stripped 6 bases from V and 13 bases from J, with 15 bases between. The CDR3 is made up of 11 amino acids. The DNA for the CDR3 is TGTGCCAGCAGACGGCAGGGAGTTGTTTTCTTT. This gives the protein CASRRQGVVFF.

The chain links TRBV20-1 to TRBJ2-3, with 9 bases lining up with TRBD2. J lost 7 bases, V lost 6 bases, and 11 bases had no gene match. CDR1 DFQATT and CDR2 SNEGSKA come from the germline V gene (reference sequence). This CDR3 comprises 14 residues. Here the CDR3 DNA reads TGCAGTGCCCCAAGTGGCGGGGGGGCAAATACGCAGTATTTT. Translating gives CSAPSGGGANTQYF.

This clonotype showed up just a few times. CDR3 bases: TGCAGTGCTACCCCCCTTCGGGGAGCGGGAGGGGTCACCGGGGAGCTGTTTTTT. This sequence encodes CSATPLRGAGGVTGELFF. The chain links TRBV20-1 to TRBJ2-2, with 10 bases lining up with TRBD2. The CDR3 sequence is 18 residues long. From germline, CDR1 is DFQATT and CDR2 SNEGSKA (reference sequence). The J segment lost 4 bases and the V segment lost 4 bases, leaving 15 bases of the junction unmatched.

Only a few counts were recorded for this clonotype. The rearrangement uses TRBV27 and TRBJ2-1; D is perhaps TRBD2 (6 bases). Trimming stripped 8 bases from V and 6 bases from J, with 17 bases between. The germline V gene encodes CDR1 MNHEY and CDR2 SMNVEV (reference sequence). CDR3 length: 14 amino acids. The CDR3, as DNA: TGTGCCAGCGCCTTGACGGGGGTGGGCAATGAGCAGTTCTTC. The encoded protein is CASALTGVGNEQFF.

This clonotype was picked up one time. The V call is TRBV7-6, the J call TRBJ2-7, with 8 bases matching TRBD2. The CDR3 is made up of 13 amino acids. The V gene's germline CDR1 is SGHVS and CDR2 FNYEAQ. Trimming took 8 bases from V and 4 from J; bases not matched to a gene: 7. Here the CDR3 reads CASATGGGYEQYF. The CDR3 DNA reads TGTGCCAGCGCGACGGGAGGGGGGTACGAGCAGTACTTC.

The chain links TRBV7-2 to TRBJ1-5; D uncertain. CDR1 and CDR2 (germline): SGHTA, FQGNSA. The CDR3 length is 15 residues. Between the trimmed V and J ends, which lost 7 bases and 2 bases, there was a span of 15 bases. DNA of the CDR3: TGTGCCAGCACCTCTGGCAAAGCGGGCAATCAGCCCCAGCATTTT. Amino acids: CASTSGKAGNQPQHF.

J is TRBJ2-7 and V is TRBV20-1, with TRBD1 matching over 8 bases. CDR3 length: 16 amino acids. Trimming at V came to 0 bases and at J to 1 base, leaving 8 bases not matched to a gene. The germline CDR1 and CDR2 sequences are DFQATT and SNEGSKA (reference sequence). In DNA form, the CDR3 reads TGCAGTGCTAGAGATAGACAGGGGAGTTTTTCCTACGAGCAGTACTTC. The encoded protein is CSARDRQGSFSYEQYF.

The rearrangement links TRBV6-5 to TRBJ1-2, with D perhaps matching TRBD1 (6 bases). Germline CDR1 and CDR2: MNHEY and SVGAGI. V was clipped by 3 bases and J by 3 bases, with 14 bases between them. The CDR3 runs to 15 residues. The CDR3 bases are TGTGCCAGCAGTTATGATCGGGGGCGCTACTATGGCTACACCTTC. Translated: CASSYDRGRYYGYTF.

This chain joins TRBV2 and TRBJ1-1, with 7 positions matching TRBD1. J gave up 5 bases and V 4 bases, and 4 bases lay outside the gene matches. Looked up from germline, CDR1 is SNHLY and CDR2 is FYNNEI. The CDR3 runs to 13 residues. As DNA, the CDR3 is TGTGCCAGCAGTGTGGCAGGGGGAACTGAAGCTTTCTTT. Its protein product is CASSVAGGTEAFF.

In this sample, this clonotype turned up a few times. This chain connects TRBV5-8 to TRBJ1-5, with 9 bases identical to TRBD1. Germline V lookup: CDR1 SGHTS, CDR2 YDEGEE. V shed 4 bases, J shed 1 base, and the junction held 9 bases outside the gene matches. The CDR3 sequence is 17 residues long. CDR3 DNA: TGTGCCAGCAGCCTGGTCGCCGGGACAGGGAGCAATCAGCCCCAGCATTTT. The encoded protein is CASSLVAGTGSNQPQHF.

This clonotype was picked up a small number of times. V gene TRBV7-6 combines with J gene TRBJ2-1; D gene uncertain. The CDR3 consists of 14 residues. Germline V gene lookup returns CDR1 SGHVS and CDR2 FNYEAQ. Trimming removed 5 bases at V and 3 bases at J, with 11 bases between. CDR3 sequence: CASSPTRLYNEQFF. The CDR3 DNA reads TGTGCCAGCAGCCCAACCCGACTCTACAATGAGCAGTTCTTC. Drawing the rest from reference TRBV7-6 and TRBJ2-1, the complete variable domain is GAGVSQSPRYKVTKRGQDVALRCDPISGHVSLYWYRQALGQGPEFLTYFNYEAQQDKSGLPNDRFSAERPEGSISTLTIQRTEQRDSAMYRCASSPTRLYNEQFFGPGTRLTVL.

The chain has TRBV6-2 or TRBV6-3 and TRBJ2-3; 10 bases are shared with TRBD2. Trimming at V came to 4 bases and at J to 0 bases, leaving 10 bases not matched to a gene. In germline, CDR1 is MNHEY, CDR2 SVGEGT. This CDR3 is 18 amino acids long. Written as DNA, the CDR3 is TGTGCCAGCAGTTCGATAGCGGGGGGCCCCCTGAGCACAGATACGCAGTATTTT. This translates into CASSSIAGGPLSTDTQYF.